This T cell receptor (beta chain) was sequenced during a study of cytomegalovirus exposure and HLA in healthy donors. Points from the study as a whole: Later genetic work tied a missense DCLRE1C variant to beta-chain V and J trimming. Indistinguishable V segments such as TRBV6-2 and TRBV6-3 were excluded. There were reportedly fewer N-insertions in an Asian-associated ancestry cluster than the approximately 700-donor mean, in a later analysis.

Between the trimmed V and J ends, which lost 6 bases and 4 bases, there was a span of 13 bases. Germline CDR1 and CDR2: MNHEY and SMNVEV (reference sequence). This CDR3 spans 14 amino acids. The PCR had 60 Vbeta and 13 Jbeta primers. Repertoires were generated with immunoSEQ multiplex PCR, while TCRdb's copy carries only in-frame clones and drops some. The table has about 89,000 clones, around 72% seen once; the top ten hold 1.8%. This clone was counted a few times. Its antigen remains unknown. This rearrangement joins TRBV27 to TRBJ1-5; D gene ambiguous. The TCR comes from a male donor in good health and CMV-seronegative. The sample consisted of PBMCs. The CDR3 here is CASRDYHHNQPQHF. The CDR3 DNA reads as TGTGCCAGCAGGGACTACCATCATAATCAGCCCCAGCATTTT.